A single sample is the source of the 27 T cell receptor beta chains below, sequenced in a study of blood T cell repertoires in COVID-19. Sequenced by immunoSEQ multiplex PCR; TCRdb stores in-frame clones only, minus some. The sample has around 230,000 clones, around four fifths seen once. The sample consisted of peripheral blood. The receptors were gathered from a woman between 65 and 79 years old with active or convalescent COVID-19.

This sequence joins TRBV21-1 and TRBJ2-7; TRBD2, the table's D call, was not compared with the DNA. TRBV21-1 is noted as a pseudogene. This CDR3 has 15 residues. The DNA for the CDR3 is TGTGCCAGCAGCAAAGGGAAAGCTAGCCCCCACGAGCAGTACTTC. It specifies CASSKGKASPHEQYF.

The V and J genes are TRBV12-5 and TRBJ2-5, with D maybe TRBD1 (6 bases). Trimming cost V 5 bases and J 5 bases, with 15 bases left between them. The CDR3 runs to 14 residues. Germline CDR1 LGHNT, CDR2 FRNRAP. In DNA form, the CDR3 reads TGTGCTAGTGGTACAACCAGGGGAAAGGAGACCCAGTACTTC. Protein product: CASGTTRGKETQYF. Full variable domain (missing parts from reference TRBV12-5 and TRBJ2-5): DARVTQTPRHKVTEMGQEVTMRCQPILGHNTVFWYRQTMMQGLELLAYFRNRAPLDDSGMPKDRFSAEMPDATLATLKIQPSEPRDSAVYFCASGTTRGKETQYFGPGTRLLVL.

This chain uses TRBV11-3 with TRBJ2-1, with TRBD2 matching 16 bases. In germline, CDR1 is SGHNT, CDR2 YENEEA. The CDR3 covers 16 residues. The trim removed 6 bases at V and 8 bases at J, leaving 7 bases unmatched. Written as DNA, the CDR3 is TGTGCCAGCAGTTTTTCCGGGACTAGCGGGAGGGATGAGCAGTTCTTC. Its translation is CASSFSGTSGRDEQFF. The whole variable domain, filled in from reference TRBV11-3 and TRBJ2-1, reads EAGVVQSPRYKIIEKKQPVAFWCNPISGHNTLYWYLQNLGQGPELLIRYENEEAVDDSQLPKDRFSAERLKGVDSTLKIQPAELGDSAVYLCASSFSGTSGRDEQFFGPGTRLTVL.

The chain carries TRBV2 and TRBJ2-3; 7 bases fit TRBD2. CDR3 size: 16 residues. Germline-derived CDR1 and CDR2 are SNHLY and FYNNEI. V dropped 6 bases and J dropped 6; count of bases not matched to a gene: 15. The CDR3 loop is CASRPTSPYEKDTQYF. Here the CDR3 DNA reads TGTGCCAGCAGGCCGACTAGCCCCTACGAAAAGGATACGCAGTATTTT. Complete variable domain (other parts from reference TRBV2 and TRBJ2-3): EPEVTQTPSHQVTQMGQEVILRCVPISNHLYFYWYRQILGQKVEFLVSFYNNEISEKSEIFDDQFSVERPDGSNFTLKIRSTKLEDSAMYFCASRPTSPYEKDTQYFGPGTRLTVL.

The CDR3 spells CASSQGDRETGELFF. CDR3 bases: TGTGCCAGCAGCCAAGGAGACAGGGAAACCGGGGAGCTGTTTTTT. V and J are TRBV3-1 (or the pseudogene TRBV3-2) and TRBJ2-2; 7 bases are a match to TRBD1. This CDR3 is built from 15 residues. J gave up 5 bases and V 1 base, and 4 bases lay outside the gene matches. Germline CDR1 and CDR2: LGHDT and YNNKEL (reference sequence).

The chain couples TRBV19 to TRBJ1-2; TRBD1 is a possible D gene (5 bases). The CDR3 spans 12 residues. Per germline, CDR1 LNHDA and CDR2 SQIVND (reference sequence). With 10 bases removed from V and 8 bases from J, the gap between germline ends came to 17 bases. The CDR3 DNA follows: TGTGCCACCAGTCCACAGGTCGGCGGCTACACCTTC. It codes for CATSPQVGGYTF.

J is TRBJ2-5 and V is TRBV7-2; TRBD2 agrees at 9 bases. V was clipped by 1 base and J by 5 bases; unmatched bases: 11. CDR1 is SGHTA and CDR2 is FQGNSA in the germline V gene. CDR3 length equals 17 residues. The CDR3 nucleotides read TGTGCCAGCAGCTTAGAGAGGGAGCTAGCGGGGTTGGAGACCCAGTACTTC. Translated: CASSLERELAGLETQYF.

The J gene is TRBJ1-5, the V gene TRBV2, with 7 bases aligning to TRBD1. Trimming took 6 bases from V and 2 from J; bases not matched to a gene: 7. In germline, CDR1 is SNHLY, CDR2 FYNNEI. The CDR3 runs to 15 residues. The CDR3 here is CASSRQGLGNQPQHF. DNA for the CDR3: TGTGCCAGCAGCCGACAGGGCTTGGGCAATCAGCCCCAGCATTTT.

This chain joins TRBV3-1 (or the pseudogene TRBV3-2) and TRBJ2-4, with a possible D match to TRBD2 (5 bases). Germline lookup yields CDR1 LGHDT and CDR2 YNNKEL (reference sequence). The V end was cut by 4 bases, the J end by 3 bases, with 13 bases between. The CDR3 is 15 residues long. In nucleotides, the CDR3 is TGTGCCAGCAGCCCCTTCTCAGGAGGCAAAAACATTCAGTACTTC. Amino acid sequence: CASSPFSGGKNIQYF.

The chain's CDR3 is CASSPGLPSNEKLFF. The CDR3 DNA sequence: TGTGCCAGCAGCCCCGGTTTACCGTCTAATGAAAAACTGTTTTTT. This chain joins TRBV9 and TRBJ1-4; the D is unclear. The CDR3 runs 15 residues. Per germline, CDR1 SGDLS and CDR2 YYNGEE. V was shortened by 4 bases and J by 3 bases, with 13 bases between the two germline ends.

This clone was counted only a few times. The V call is TRBV7-2, the J call TRBJ1-6, with D perhaps matching TRBD1 (5 bases). This CDR3 is built from 15 residues. The germline V gene has CDR1 SGHTA and CDR2 FQGNSA. The germline V and J ends were trimmed by 5 bases and 7 bases, with 15 bases remaining between them. The CDR3 DNA reads TGTGCCAGCAGCCCCCCGAACAGGATCAATTCACCCCTCCACTTT. As protein: CASSPPNRINSPLHF.

The chain carries TRBV7-9 and TRBJ1-3; 7 nucleotides line up with TRBD1. Germline V gene lookup returns CDR1 SEHNR and CDR2 FQNEAQ (reference sequence). V shed 7 bases and J 0 bases; nucleotides not matched to a gene: 21. The CDR3 spans 20 residues. The DNA of the CDR3 is TGTGCCAGCACGGCCCCGGACAGGCGCTCGACGCAGAGCTCTGGAAACACCATATATTTT. It translates to CASTAPDRRSTQSSGNTIYF.

The chain uses TRBV20-1 and TRBJ2-2; perhaps TRBD2 as D (6 bases). V dropped 3 bases and J dropped 3 bases, with 17 bases sitting between them. CDR3 length: 16 residues. Germline assignment: CDR1 DFQATT and CDR2 SNEGSKA (reference sequence). Here the CDR3 reads CSASSRDLGDTGELFF. CDR3 nucleotides: TGCAGTGCTAGTTCGCGGGACTTAGGGGACACCGGGGAGCTGTTTTTT.

The gene calls are TRBV7-2 and TRBJ1-2, with D possibly being TRBD1 (5 bases). Germline assignment: CDR1 SGHTA and CDR2 FQGNSA. This CDR3 has 14 amino acids. V was clipped by 5 bases and J by 3 bases, with 13 bases between them. The DNA for the CDR3 is TGTGCCAGCAGCCCCCAGGGCACCGACTATGGCTACACCTTC. Protein sequence: CASSPQGTDYGYTF.

The chain carries TRBV2 and TRBJ1-5; 7 nucleotides match TRBD1. Germline V gene data show CDR1 as SNHLY and CDR2 as FYNNEI. V shed 6 bases and J 4 bases; nucleotides not matched to a gene: 12. The CDR3 totals 16 residues. CDR3 residues: CASSPGTATKNQPQHF. For the CDR3, the DNA is TGTGCCAGCAGCCCCGGGACAGCCACAAAAAATCAGCCCCAGCATTTT.

The chain recombines TRBV18 with TRBJ2-1; 7 bases are shared with TRBD1. J gave up 12 bases and V 2 bases, and 13 bases lay outside the gene matches. Per the germline V gene, CDR1 is KGHSH and CDR2 is LQKENI. The CDR3 totals 15 residues. CDR3 bases: TGTGCCAGCTCACCAACCGAGGGGGCCGTGTGGGGGCAGTTCTTC. It yields the protein CASSPTEGAVWGQFF.

The chain couples TRBV5-4 to TRBJ2-7; TRBD1 matches at 10 bases. Germline CDR1 SGHNT, CDR2 YYREEE (reference sequence). The CDR3 length is 15 residues. The V segment lost 5 bases and the J segment 5 bases; nucleotides outside the gene matches: 10. CDR3 protein: CASRLDRGRENEQYF. CDR3 nucleotide sequence: TGTGCCAGCAGGCTTGACAGGGGGCGCGAAAACGAGCAGTACTTC.

The CDR3 loop is CASSLLGQGEIEQYF. DNA of the CDR3: TGTGCCAGCAGCTTATTGGGACAGGGGGAGATTGAGCAGTACTTC. V and J are TRBV7-2 and TRBJ2-7; 11 bases line up with TRBD1. The junction had 7 bases not matched to a gene; V was cut back by 2 bases and J by 7 bases. The CDR3 covers 15 residues. Germline CDR1 and CDR2: SGHTA and FQGNSA.

The V gene is TRBV5-1, the J gene TRBJ2-5, with TRBD2 matching over 8 bases. This CDR3 is built from 14 residues. Unmatched junction bases numbered 7, after V lost 4 bases and J lost 5 bases. Germline V gene sequence: CDR1 SGHRS, CDR2 YFSETQ. The CDR3 is CASSPGRGVETQYF. CDR3 bases: TGCGCCAGCAGCCCGGGGCGGGGGGTCGAGACCCAGTACTTC.

V and J are TRBV7-9 and TRBJ2-6; the D gene is possibly TRBD1 (6 bases). Germline CDR1 is SEHNR and CDR2 is FQNEAQ (reference sequence). Deletions cut 1 base from V and 0 bases from J, with 13 bases between. The CDR3 covers 18 residues. The CDR3 region is CASSLVGTGFSGANVLTF. CDR3 DNA: TGTGCCAGCAGCTTAGTGGGTACAGGGTTCTCTGGGGCCAACGTCCTGACTTTC.

This sequence joins TRBV6-6 and TRBJ2-1; tentatively, D is TRBD2 (6 bases). This CDR3 has 11 amino acids. Trimming cost V 6 bases and J 10 bases, with 10 bases left between them. Germline CDR1 MNHNY, CDR2 SVGAGI (reference sequence). This CDR3 is CASSRREEQFF. The DNA for the CDR3 is TGTGCCAGCAGCCGACGGGAGGAGCAGTTCTTC.

A few counts support this clone. This chain connects TRBV9 to TRBJ1-4; 7 bases match TRBD1. The junction had 6 bases not matched to a gene; V was cut back by 4 bases and J by 6 bases. Germline loops: CDR1 SGDLS, CDR2 YYNGEE. CDR3 length: 14 residues. CDR3 amino acids: CASSRQGEDEKLFF. The CDR3 region has the DNA TGTGCCAGCAGCAGACAGGGCGAGGATGAAAAACTGTTTTTT.

The genes are TRBV30 and TRBJ2-1, with D maybe TRBD2 (5 bases). CDR3 length equals 13 residues. V was shortened by 3 bases and J by 0 bases, with 6 bases between the two germline ends. The germline CDR1 and CDR2 sequences are GTSNPN and SVGIG (reference sequence). CDR3 residues: CAWRGLSYNEQFF. In DNA, the CDR3 is TGTGCCTGGAGAGGACTCTCCTACAATGAGCAGTTCTTC. The full variable domain, completed using reference TRBV30 and TRBJ2-1, is SQTIHQWPATLVQPVGSPLSLECTVEGTSNPNLYWYRQAAGRGLQLLFYSVGIGQISSEVPQNLSASRPQDRQFILSSKKLLLSDSGFYLCAWRGLSYNEQFFGPGTRLTVL.

V is TRBV28 and J is TRBJ1-4; possibly TRBD1 for D (5 bases). V shed 4 bases and J shed 5 bases, with 14 bases lying between them. The CDR3 runs to 15 residues. Germline CDR1 MDHEN, CDR2 SYDVKM. The CDR3 bases are TGTGCCAGCAGTTCCCCGCCGGAGGGGAATGAAAAACTGTTTTTT. Its translation is CASSSPPEGNEKLFF. The complete variable domain, with remaining parts taken from reference TRBV28 and TRBJ1-4, reads DVKVTQSSRYLVKRTGEKVFLECVQDMDHENMFWYRQDPGLGLRLIYFSYDVKMKEKGDIPEGYSVSREKKERFSLILESASTNQTSMYLCASSSPPEGNEKLFFGSGTQLSVL.

CDR3 nucleotides: TGTGCCAGCAGTATGCAGGAGGATCGTGAAAAACTGTTTTTT. This encodes CASSMQEDREKLFF. The V call is TRBV6-5, the J call TRBJ1-4; no definite D call. V was shortened by 5 bases and J by 7 bases, with 14 bases between the two germline ends. This CDR3 region has 14 residues. Germline V CDR1 and CDR2: MNHEY, SVGAGI.

The V call is TRBV19, the J call TRBJ2-5; D might be TRBD2 (6 bases). Trimming took off 5 bases at V and 10 bases at J, with 14 bases between the two ends. The CDR3 has 12 residues. Germline-derived CDR1 and CDR2 are LNHDA and SQIVND (reference sequence). CDR3 coding DNA: TGTGCCAGTAGTCAAGGGACTCGGGACCAGTACTTC. Protein sequence: CASSQGTRDQYF.

The chain uses TRBV3-1 (or the pseudogene TRBV3-2) and TRBJ2-2, with 12 bases identical to TRBD2. This CDR3 is built from 17 residues. Losses at the gene ends were 4 bases for V and 3 bases for J; bases not matched to a gene: 6. Germline V lookup: CDR1 LGHDT, CDR2 YNNKEL (reference sequence). The CDR3, as DNA: TGTGCCAGCAGCCGCACTCTAGCGGGAGGGTACACCGGGGAGCTGTTTTTT. This codes for CASSRTLAGGYTGELFF.